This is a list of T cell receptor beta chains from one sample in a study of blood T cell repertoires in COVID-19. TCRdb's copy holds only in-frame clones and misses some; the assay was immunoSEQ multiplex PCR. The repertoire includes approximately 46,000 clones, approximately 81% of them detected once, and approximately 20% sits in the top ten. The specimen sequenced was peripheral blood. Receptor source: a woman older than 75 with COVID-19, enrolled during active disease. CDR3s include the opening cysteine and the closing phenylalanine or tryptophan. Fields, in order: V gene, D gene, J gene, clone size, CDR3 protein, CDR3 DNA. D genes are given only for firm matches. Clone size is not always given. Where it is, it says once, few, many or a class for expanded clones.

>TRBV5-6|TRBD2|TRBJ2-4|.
CASSFLSSGREDIQYF
TGTGCCAGCAGCTTTTTGTCTAGCGGGAGGGAGGACATTCAGTACTTC
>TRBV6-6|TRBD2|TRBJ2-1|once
CASSPRTSGLMGNEQFF
TGTGCCAGCAGTCCACGGACTAGCGGACTAATGGGAAATGAGCAGTTCTTC
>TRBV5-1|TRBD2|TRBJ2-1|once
CASTPAGVAGNQNEQFF
TGCGCCAGCACCCCGGCAGGGGTAGCGGGAAATCAAAATGAGCAGTTCTTC
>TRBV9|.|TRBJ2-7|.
CASSVDREGYEQYF
TGTGCCAGCAGCGTAGACAGGGAGGGCTACGAGCAGTACTTC
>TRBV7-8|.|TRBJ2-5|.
CASSLTHGLALETQYF
TGTGCCAGCAGCTTGACGCATGGATTAGCTCTAGAGACCCAGTACTTC
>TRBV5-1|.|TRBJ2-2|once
CASSGATMNTGELFF
TGCGCCAGCAGCGGGGCAACCATGAACACCGGGGAGCTGTTTTTT
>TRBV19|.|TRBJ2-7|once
CASSEPGHSNLPVF
TGTGCCAGTAGTGAACCGGGACACTCGAATCTACCGGTTTTC
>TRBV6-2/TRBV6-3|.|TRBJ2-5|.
CASSYSQRDWFQETQYF
TGTGCCAGCAGTTACTCGCAAAGAGACTGGTTCCAAGAGACCCAGTACTTC
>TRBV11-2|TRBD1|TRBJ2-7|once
CASSLVRDSQQYF
TGTGCCAGCAGCTTAGTCCGGGACAGCCAGCAGTACTTC
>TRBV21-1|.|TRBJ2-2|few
CASSKGGSGSRATGELFF
TGTGCCAGCAGCAAAGGAGGTAGCGGGAGTAGGGCCACCGGGGAGCTGTTTTTT
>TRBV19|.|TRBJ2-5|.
CASSRQVRETQYF
TGTGCCAGTAGTCGCCAGGTTCGGGAGACCCAGTACTTC
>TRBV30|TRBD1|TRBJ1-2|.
CAWSVLGQGVGYTF
TGTGCCTGGAGTGTACTTGGACAGGGGGTGGGCTACACCTTC
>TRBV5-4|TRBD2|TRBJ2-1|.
CASSFRAGANEQFF
TGTGCCAGCAGCTTTCGTGCGGGAGCCAATGAGCAGTTCTTC
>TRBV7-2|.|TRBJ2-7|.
CASSLGRVAHSSYEQYF
TGTGCCAGCAGCTTAGGGCGGGTAGCGCATAGCTCCTACGAGCAGTACTTC
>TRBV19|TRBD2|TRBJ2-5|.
CASSIRLAGGQETQYF
TGTGCCAGTAGTATACGGCTAGCGGGAGGTCAAGAGACCCAGTACTTC
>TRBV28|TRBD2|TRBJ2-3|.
CASRTSVYSSTDTQYF
TGTGCCAGCCGCACTAGCGTTTACTCTAGCACAGATACGCAGTATTTT
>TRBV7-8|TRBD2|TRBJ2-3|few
CASSIRLAGVKDTQYF
TGTGCCAGCAGTATTAGACTAGCGGGAGTTAAAGATACGCAGTATTTT
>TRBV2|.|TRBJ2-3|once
CASSAGYLSTDTQYF
TGTGCCAGCAGCGCAGGATACCTTAGCACAGATACGCAGTATTTT
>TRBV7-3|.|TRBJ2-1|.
CASSLVGTPARSEQFF
TGTGCCAGCAGCTTAGTGGGGACACCTGCTCGGAGTGAGCAGTTCTTC
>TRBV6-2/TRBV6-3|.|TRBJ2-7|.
CASSYPPREQYF
TGTGCCAGCAGTTACCCACCTAGGGAGCAGTACTTC
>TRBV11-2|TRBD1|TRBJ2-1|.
CASLEGQNLNEQFF
TGTGCCAGCTTAGAGGGACAGAACCTCAATGAGCAGTTCTTC
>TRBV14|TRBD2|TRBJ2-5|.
CASSQGRTSGTQETQYF
TGTGCCAGCAGCCAAGGGCGGACTAGCGGGACACAAGAGACCCAGTACTTC
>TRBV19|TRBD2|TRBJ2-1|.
CASSPARREGYNEQFF
TGTGCCAGTAGTCCCGCCCGGCGGGAGGGATACAATGAGCAGTTCTTC
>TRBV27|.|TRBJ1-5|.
CASSLGGAGNQPQHF
TGTGCCAGCAGTTTAGGAGGGGCGGGCAATCAGCCCCAGCATTTT
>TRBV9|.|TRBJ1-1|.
CASSVGMGTTEAFF
TGTGCCAGCAGCGTAGGCATGGGCACCACTGAAGCTTTCTTT
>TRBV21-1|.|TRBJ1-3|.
CASSDRDSFSSGNTIYF
TGTGCCAGCAGCGACCGGGACAGTTTTAGCTCTGGAAACACCATATATTTT
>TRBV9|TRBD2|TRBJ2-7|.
CASSVGGRGKGGSEQYF
TGTGCCAGCAGCGTAGGAGGGCGGGGGAAAGGAGGGAGCGAGCAGTACTTC
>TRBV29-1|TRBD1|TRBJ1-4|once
CSATGTGGFATNEKLFF
TGCAGCGCGACCGGGACAGGGGGGTTTGCAACTAATGAAAAACTGTTTTTT
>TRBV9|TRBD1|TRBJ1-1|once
CASRPQGMNTEAFF
TGTGCCAGCAGGCCACAGGGGATGAACACTGAAGCTTTCTTT
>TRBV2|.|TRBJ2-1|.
CASSVDGLGVNEQFF
TGTGCCAGCAGTGTCGACGGCCTCGGGGTTAATGAGCAGTTCTTC
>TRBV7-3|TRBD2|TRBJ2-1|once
CASSLPSAGGPNEQFF
TGTGCCAGCAGCTTACCCTCAGCGGGAGGGCCCAATGAGCAGTTCTTC
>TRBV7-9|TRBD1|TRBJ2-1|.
CASSPSGTGHNEQFF
TGTGCCAGCAGCCCTTCTGGGACAGGACACAATGAGCAGTTCTTC
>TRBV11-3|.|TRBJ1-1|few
CASSREGNTEAFF
TGTGCCAGCAGTCGGGAGGGGAACACTGAAGCTTTCTTT
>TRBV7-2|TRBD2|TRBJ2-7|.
CASSLASSGGYEQYF
TGTGCCAGCAGCTTAGCGTCTAGCGGGGGGTACGAGCAGTACTTC
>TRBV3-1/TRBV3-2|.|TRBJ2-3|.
CASSQVEFADTQYF
TGTGCCAGCAGCCAAGTTGAGTTTGCAGATACGCAGTATTTT
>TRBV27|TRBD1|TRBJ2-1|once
CASSFLRGYNEQFF
TGTGCCAGCAGTTTCCTCAGGGGGTACAATGAGCAGTTCTTC
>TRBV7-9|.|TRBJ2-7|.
CASSGYRGGYEQYF
TGTGCCAGCAGCGGTTACAGGGGAGGATACGAGCAGTACTTC
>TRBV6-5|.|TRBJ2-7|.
CASSSGLPTAYEQYF
TGTGCCAGCAGTAGCGGACTTCCTACGGCCTACGAGCAGTACTTC
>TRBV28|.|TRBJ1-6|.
CASTPPFNSPLHF
TGTGCCAGCACCCCTCCCTTCAATTCACCCCTCCACTTT
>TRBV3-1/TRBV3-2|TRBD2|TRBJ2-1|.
CASSRRTSEYNEQFF
TGTGCCAGCAGTCGTAGGACTAGCGAATACAATGAGCAGTTCTTC
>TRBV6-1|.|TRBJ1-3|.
CASSEGWHGNTIYF
TGTGCCAGCAGTGAAGGTTGGCATGGAAACACCATATATTTT
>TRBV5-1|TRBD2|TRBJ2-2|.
CASSLRPGATSGSYTGELFF
TGCGCCAGCAGCTTGAGGCCAGGGGCCACTAGCGGGAGTTACACCGGGGAGCTGTTTTTT
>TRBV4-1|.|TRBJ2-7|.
CASSQDGGLMKYF
TGCGCCAGCAGCCAAGATGGTGGCCTGATGAAGTACTTC
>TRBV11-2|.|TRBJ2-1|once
CASSLAGNEQFF
TGTGCCAGCAGCTTAGCGGGCAATGAGCAGTTCTTC
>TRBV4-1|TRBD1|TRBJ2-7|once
CASSQPGGIYEQYF
TGCGCCAGCAGCCAACCAGGGGGCATATACGAGCAGTACTTC
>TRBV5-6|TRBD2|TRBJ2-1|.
CASSLPLAGAEQFF
TGTGCCAGCAGCTTGCCCCTAGCGGGAGCTGAGCAGTTCTTC
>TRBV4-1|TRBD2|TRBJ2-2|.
CASSQGLATTGELFF
TGCGCCAGCAGCCAGGGACTAGCGACCACCGGGGAGCTGTTTTTT
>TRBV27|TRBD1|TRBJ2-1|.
CASSFRGLDNEQFF
TGTGCCAGCAGTTTCAGGGGGCTCGACAATGAGCAGTTCTTC
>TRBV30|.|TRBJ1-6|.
CAWREAGTITHF
TGTGCCTGGAGAGAAGCCGGGACTATCACCCACTTT